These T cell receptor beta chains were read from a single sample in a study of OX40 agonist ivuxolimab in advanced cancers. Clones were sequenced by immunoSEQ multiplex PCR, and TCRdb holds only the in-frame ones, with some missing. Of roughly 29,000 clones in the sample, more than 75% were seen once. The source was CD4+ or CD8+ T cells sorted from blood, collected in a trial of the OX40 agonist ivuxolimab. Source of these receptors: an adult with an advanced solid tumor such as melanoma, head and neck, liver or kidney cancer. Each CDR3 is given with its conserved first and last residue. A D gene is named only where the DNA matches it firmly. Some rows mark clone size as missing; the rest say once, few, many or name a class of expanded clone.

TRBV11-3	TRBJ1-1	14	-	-	TGTGCCAGCAGCCTACCCTTTGGGGGAAATGAAGCTTTCTTT	CASSLPFGGNEAFF
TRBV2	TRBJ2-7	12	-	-	TGTGCCAGCAGTCCAATTACCTACGAGCAGTACTTC	CASSPITYEQYF
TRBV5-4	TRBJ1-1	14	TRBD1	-	TGTGCCAGCAGCCCGACAGGGGGAGACACTGAAGCTTTCTTT	CASSPTGGDTEAFF
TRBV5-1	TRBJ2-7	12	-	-	TGCGCCAGCAGCGACGACTCCTACGAGCAGTACTTC	CASSDDSYEQYF
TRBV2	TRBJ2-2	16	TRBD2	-	TGTGCCAGCAGCAATCCCCGGCTAGCGGGGACCGGGGAGCTGTTTTTT	CASSNPRLAGTGELFF
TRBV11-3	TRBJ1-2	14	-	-	TGTGCCAGCAGCCCCGGGACGGAGAACTATGGCTACACCTTC	CASSPGTENYGYTF
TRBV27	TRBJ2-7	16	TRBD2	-	TGTGCCAGCAGTTTTCGGACTAGCGGGAGCTCCTACGAGCAGTACTTC	CASSFRTSGSSYEQYF
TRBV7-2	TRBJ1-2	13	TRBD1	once	TGTGCCAGCAGCCGACAGGGAGGAAATGGCTACACCTTC	CASSRQGGNGYTF
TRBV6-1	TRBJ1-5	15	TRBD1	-	TGTGCCAGCAAGGGGGGGCAGGGGGAAATACAGCCCCAGCATTTT	CASKGGQGEIQPQHF
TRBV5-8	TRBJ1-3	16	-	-	TGTGCCAGCAGCTTGACCTACCGACAGGACGGAAACACCATATATTTT	CASSLTYRQDGNTIYF
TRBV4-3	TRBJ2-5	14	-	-	TGCGCCAGCAGCCAAGATTCGGGGGACGAGACCCAGTACTTC	CASSQDSGDETQYF
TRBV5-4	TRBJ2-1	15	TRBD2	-	TGTGCCAGCAGCTCGGGACTAGCGGTCCTCAATGAGCAGTTCTTC	CASSSGLAVLNEQFF
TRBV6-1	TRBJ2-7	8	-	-	TGTGCCAGCAGTAAACGGTACTTC	CASSKRYF
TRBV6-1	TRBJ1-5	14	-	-	TGTGCCACCAGTGGGAAGGGGGTTTATCAGCCCCAGCATTTT	CATSGKGVYQPQHF
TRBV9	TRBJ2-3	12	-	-	TGTGCCAGCAGCCCACCTTCGAATACGCAGTATTTT	CASSPPSNTQYF
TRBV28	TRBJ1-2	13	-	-	TGTGCCAGCACCGCTCCAGACCGTAATGGCTACACCTTC	CASTAPDRNGYTF
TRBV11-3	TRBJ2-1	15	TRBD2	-	TGTGCCAGCAGCTTTTCTAGCGGGAGGAGTTATGAGCAGTTCTTC	CASSFSSGRSYEQFF
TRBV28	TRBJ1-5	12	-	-	TGTGCCAGCAGTTTATCATATCAGCCCCAGCATTTT	CASSLSYQPQHF
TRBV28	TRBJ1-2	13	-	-	TGTGCCAGCAGTTTAAGGGATCGCTATGGCTACACCTTC	CASSLRDRYGYTF
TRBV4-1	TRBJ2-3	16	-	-	TGCGCCAGCAGCCAAGTGGTGGGGCCTGCCACAGATACGCAGTATTTT	CASSQVVGPATDTQYF
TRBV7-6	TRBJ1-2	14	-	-	TGTGCCAGCAGCCCCTTTCCCTCTAACTATGGCTACACCTTC	CASSPFPSNYGYTF
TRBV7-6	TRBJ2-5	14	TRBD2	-	TGTGCCAGCAGCTTAACGGGGGGGCGAGAGACCCAGTACTTC	CASSLTGGRETQYF
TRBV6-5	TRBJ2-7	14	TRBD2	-	TGTGCCAGCAGTTTCGAGCGGGGGTCCTACGAGCAGTACTTC	CASSFERGSYEQYF
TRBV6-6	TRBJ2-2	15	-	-	TGTGCCAGCGGTTACGTGGACAGGAACACCGGGGAGCTGTTTTTT	CASGYVDRNTGELFF
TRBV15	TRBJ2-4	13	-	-	TGTGCCACCAGCAATCAGACTAAAAACATTCAGTACTTC	CATSNQTKNIQYF
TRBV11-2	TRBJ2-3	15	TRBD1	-	TGTGCCAGCAGCCCTCCGACAGGGGGCACAGATACGCAGTATTTT	CASSPPTGGTDTQYF
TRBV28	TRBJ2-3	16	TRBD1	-	TGTGCCAGCAGTTTATTACAGGGGGCCAGCACAGATACGCAGTATTTT	CASSLLQGASTDTQYF
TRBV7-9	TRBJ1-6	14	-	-	TGTGCCAGCAGCCCGGTGGAGGCGAATTCACCCCTCCACTTT	CASSPVEANSPLHF
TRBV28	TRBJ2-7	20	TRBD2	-	TGTGCCAGCACCCCAATTGGGGGACTAGCGGGAGCAATACCCTCCTACGAGCAGTACTTC	CASTPIGGLAGAIPSYEQYF
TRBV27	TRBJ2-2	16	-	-	TGTGCCAGCAGTCCGGGCCCATCATGGGGCTCCGGGGAGCTGTTTTTT	CASSPGPSWGSGELFF
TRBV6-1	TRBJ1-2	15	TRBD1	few	TGTGCCAGCACTATAGGACAGGGGGTTAACTATGGCTACACCTTC	CASTIGQGVNYGYTF
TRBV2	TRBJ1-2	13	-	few	TGTGCCAGCAGTGAGGGGACTCAGCTAGGCTACACCTTC	CASSEGTQLGYTF
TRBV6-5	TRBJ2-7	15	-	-	TGTGCCAGCAGCAGGCTAGTAGGTCGCGGGTACGAGCAGTACTTC	CASSRLVGRGYEQYF
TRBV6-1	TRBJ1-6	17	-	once	TGTGCCAGCAGTGACGAGATCGGGTACTCCTATAATTCACCCCTCCACTTT	CASSDEIGYSYNSPLHF
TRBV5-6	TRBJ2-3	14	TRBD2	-	TGTGCCAGCAGCCCAGCGGGAGACACAGATACGCAGTATTTT	CASSPAGDTDTQYF
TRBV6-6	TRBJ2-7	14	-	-	TGTGCCACACGTCTTCGGGGTCAGACCTACGAGCAGTACTTC	CATRLRGQTYEQYF
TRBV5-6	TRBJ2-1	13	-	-	TGTGCCAGCAGCTTGCTCGGCGTCAATGAGCAGTTCTTC	CASSLLGVNEQFF
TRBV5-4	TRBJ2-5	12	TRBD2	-	TGTGCCACCGGGGCGGGAGATGAGACCCAGTACTTC	CATGAGDETQYF
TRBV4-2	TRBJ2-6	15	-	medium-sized	TGTGCCAGCAGCCAAGACAACTCTGGGGCCAACGTCCTGACTTTC	CASSQDNSGANVLTF
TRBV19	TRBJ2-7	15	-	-	TGTGCCAGTAGTATAGTCCAGGGAGCATTTCGGGAGCAGTACTTC	CASSIVQGAFREQYF
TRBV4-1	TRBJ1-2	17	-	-	TGCGCCAGCAGCCAAGACCCGGGGATACACCAGAACTATGGCTACACCTTC	CASSQDPGIHQNYGYTF
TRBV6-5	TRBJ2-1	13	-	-	TGTGCCAGCGGTTTGGGATCCTACAATGAGCAGTTCTTC	CASGLGSYNEQFF
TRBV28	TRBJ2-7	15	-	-	TGTGCCAGCAGTAAGATTCCAGGGGGGTCCTACGAGCAGTACTTC	CASSKIPGGSYEQYF
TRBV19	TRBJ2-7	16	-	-	TGTGCCAGTAGTCCAACCCGGACCGGACAGACCTACGAGCAGTACTTC	CASSPTRTGQTYEQYF
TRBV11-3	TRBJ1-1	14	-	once	TGTGCCAGCAGCACCTATCTAAGGAACACTGAAGCTTTCTTT	CASSTYLRNTEAFF
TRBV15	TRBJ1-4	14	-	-	TGTGCCACCAGCATCTACGGGGGGAGCGAAAAACTGTTTTTT	CATSIYGGSEKLFF
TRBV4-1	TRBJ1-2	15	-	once	TGCGCCAGCAGCCAAGATCGTTGGCTGTGGTATGGCTACACCTTC	CASSQDRWLWYGYTF
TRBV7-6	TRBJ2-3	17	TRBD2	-	TGTGCCAGCAGCTTAGTAGCGGGAGCCTCGGACACAGATACGCAGTATTTT	CASSLVAGASDTDTQYF
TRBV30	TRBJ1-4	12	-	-	TGTGCCTGGAGTACCCTAGACGAAAAACTGTTTTTT	CAWSTLDEKLFF
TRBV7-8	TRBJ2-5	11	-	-	TGTGCCAGCGTAGTTGGAGAGACCCAGTACTTC	CASVVGETQYF